Listed here is a single T cell receptor beta chain. Antigen specificity is unknown. This CDR3 comprises 15 residues. In germline, CDR1 is LNHDA, CDR2 SQIVND (reference sequence). J gave up 5 bases and V 4 bases, and 8 bases lay outside the gene matches. The unexposed donors gave CD4+ T cells in about 2011-2019, prior to COVID-19. CD4+ T cells were isolated from the cells after more than 8 days of culture. The data are from a study of CD4 T cells in relation to SARS-CoV-2 and coronaviruses. Turning to the study itself: ViraFEST: approximately 10-day antigen culture of PBMCs, then TCR beta CDR3 sequencing. The negative reference was HIV-1 Nef peptide pool or peptide-free culture.

TCRdb's table, derived via immunoSEQ multiplex PCR, lists solely in-frame clones and lacks some. The profile shows under 25,000 clones, 65% to 80% of them singletons. Source material: CD4+ T cells from PBMCs, cultured in vitro. V and J are TRBV19 and TRBJ2-7; TRBD2 matches at 10 bases. The sequence was collected from a human donor in good health. The DNA of the CDR3 is TGTGCCAGTAGTAAGCGGGAGGGCCGTGGAAACGAGCAGTACTTC. It specifies CASSKREGRGNEQYF.